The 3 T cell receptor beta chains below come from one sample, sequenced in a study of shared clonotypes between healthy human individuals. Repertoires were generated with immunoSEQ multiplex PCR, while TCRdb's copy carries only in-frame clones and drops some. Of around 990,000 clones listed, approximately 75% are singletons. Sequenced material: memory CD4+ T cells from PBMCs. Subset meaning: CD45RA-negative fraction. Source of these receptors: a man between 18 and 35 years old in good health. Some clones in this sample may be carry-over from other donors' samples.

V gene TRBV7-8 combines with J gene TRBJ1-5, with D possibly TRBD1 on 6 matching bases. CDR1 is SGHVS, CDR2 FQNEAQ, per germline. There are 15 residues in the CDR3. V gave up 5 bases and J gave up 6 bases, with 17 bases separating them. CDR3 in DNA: TGTGCCAGCAGCAGGGTGGGGGGCCAAACTCAGCCCCAGCATTTT. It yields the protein CASSRVGGQTQPQHF.

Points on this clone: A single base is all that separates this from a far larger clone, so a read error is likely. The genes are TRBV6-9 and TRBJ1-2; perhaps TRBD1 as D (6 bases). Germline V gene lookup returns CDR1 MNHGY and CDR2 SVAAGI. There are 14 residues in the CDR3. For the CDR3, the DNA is TGCGCCAGCAGTTACTCGGGACACCCCTATGGCTACACCTTC. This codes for CASSYSGHPYGYTF.

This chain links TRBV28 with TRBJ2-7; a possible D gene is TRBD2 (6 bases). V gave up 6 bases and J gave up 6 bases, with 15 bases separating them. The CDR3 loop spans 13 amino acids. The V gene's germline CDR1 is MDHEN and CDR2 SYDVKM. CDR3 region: CASSPLAGSEQYF. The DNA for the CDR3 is TGTGCCAGCAGCCCACTCGCGGGATCCGAGCAGTACTTC. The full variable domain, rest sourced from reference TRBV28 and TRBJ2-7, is DVKVTQSSRYLVKRTGEKVFLECVQDMDHENMFWYRQDPGLGLRLIYFSYDVKMKEKGDIPEGYSVSREKKERFSLILESASTNQTSMYLCASSPLAGSEQYFGPGTRLTVT.